This TCR beta chain appears in the sequencing data of a study of shared clonotypes between healthy human individuals. Across the study: CD4 naive cells filled three plates per donor, CD4 memory three, CD8 naive two and CD8 memory one.

Every subset had its genomic DNA shared out evenly among several immunoSEQ plates. Generated by immunoSEQ multiplex PCR, the TCRdb table keeps only in-frame clones and is missing some. The table lists roughly 2 million clones, 85% to 95% of them singletons, with roughly 0.13% in the top ten. Whole-study results and caveats: In having few donors, the study represented limited genetic and exposure-history diversity.

V shed 5 bases and J 3 bases; nucleotides not matched to a gene: 4. This CDR3 has 14 residues. Germline CDR1 MDHEN, CDR2 SYDVKM. About this clone: Antigen specificity is unknown.

V is TRBV28 and J is TRBJ1-3, with TRBD1 identical over 7 bases. The source is a man aged 18 to 30 in good health. The sample was naive CD4+ T cells sorted from blood. This sample's subset: CD45RA+ positively selected. CDR3 bases: TGTGCCAGCAGTAACAGGGGCAGTGGAAACACCATATATTTT. It codes for CASSNRGSGNTIYF.